These 25 T cell receptor beta chains share one sample of origin, sequenced in a study of blood T cell repertoires in COVID-19. Using immunoSEQ multiplex PCR, the repertoire was profiled, and TCRdb retains in-frame clones only, with some absent. Of about 130,000 clones listed, roughly four fifths are singletons. The material sequenced was peripheral blood. The receptors derive from a man in his 60s with acute or convalescent COVID-19.

A single count supports this clone. This CDR3 reads CASSFQTGQGNEQYF. DNA for the CDR3: TGTGCCAGCAGCTTCCAGACGGGACAGGGGAACGAGCAGTACTTC. The chain uses TRBV7-2 and TRBJ2-7, with 10 bases lining up with TRBD1. Germline lookup yields CDR1 SGHTA and CDR2 FQGNSA. CDR3 size: 15 residues. V lost 3 bases and J lost 5; bases outside the gene matches: 7.

CDR3 amino acids: CASASLEGINQPQHF. The CDR3 DNA reads TGTGCCAGCGCGTCCTTGGAGGGGATAAATCAGCCCCAGCATTTT. The chain employs TRBV2 and TRBJ1-5, with a weak D call TRBD1 (5 bases). The germline V gene has CDR1 SNHLY and CDR2 FYNNEI. V lost 8 bases, J lost 4 bases, and 18 bases lay in between. The CDR3 is made up of 15 amino acids.

The CDR3 DNA is TGTGCCAGCACCAGAGCGGGAGGGCCTGAGGAGACCCAGTACTTC. It codes for CASTRAGGPEETQYF. The V gene is TRBV6-5, the J gene TRBJ2-5, with TRBD2 matching 10 bases. Germline V lookup: CDR1 MNHEY, CDR2 SVGAGI. CDR3 size: 15 residues. V was pared by 7 bases and J by 5 bases, with 10 bases of the junction left unmatched.

The genes are TRBV7-9 and TRBJ1-6; TRBD1 agrees at 7 bases. V lost 6 bases, J lost 7 bases, and 12 bases stayed unmatched. This CDR3 is built from 16 residues. Germline CDR1 is SEHNR and CDR2 is FQNEAQ (reference sequence). The CDR3 bases are TGTGCCAGCAGTTGGATCCAGGGACAGTGGAATTCACCCCTCCACTTT. It yields the protein CASSWIQGQWNSPLHF.

The V gene is TRBV5-1, the J gene TRBJ2-3; 16 bases align to TRBD2. There are 17 residues in the CDR3. CDR1 is SGHRS and CDR2 is YFSETQ in the germline V gene. V was pared by 3 bases and J by 0 bases, with 1 base of the junction left unmatched. DNA of the CDR3: TGCGCCAGCAGCTGGGGACTAGCGGGAGGGAGCACAGATACGCAGTATTTT. Protein: CASSWGLAGGSTDTQYF.

This clone was seen only a few times. The sample holds other DNA sequences that translate to the same CDR3. The chain combines TRBV24-1 with TRBJ1-2; D is perhaps TRBD1 (5 bases). V was shortened by 6 bases and J by 3 bases, with 10 bases between the two germline ends. The CDR3 runs to 13 residues. Looked up from germline, CDR1 is KGHDR and CDR2 is SFDVKD. CDR3: CATSSTGYYGYTF. The CDR3 DNA is TGTGCCACCAGTTCTACAGGCTACTATGGCTACACCTTC.

This chain uses TRBV5-6 with TRBJ1-2; D possibly corresponds to TRBD1 (6 bases). Germline assignment: CDR1 SGHDT and CDR2 YYEEEE. Trimming cost V 2 bases and J 2 bases, with 10 bases left between them. The CDR3 totals 14 residues. The CDR3 DNA reads TGTGCCAGCAGCTTCGGTCAGGGGAACTATGGCTACACCTTC. Encoded protein: CASSFGQGNYGYTF.

This sequence joins TRBV10-1 and TRBJ2-1; 8 bases agree with TRBD2. V lost 8 bases, J lost 2 bases, and 2 bases stayed unmatched. CDR3 size: 13 residues. The germline V gene has CDR1 WNHNN and CDR2 SYGVQD (reference sequence). CDR3 in amino acids: CASSGGAYNEQFF. The DNA of the CDR3 is TGCGCCAGCTCCGGGGGGGCCTACAATGAGCAGTTCTTC.

The rearrangement uses TRBV28 and TRBJ2-7, with TRBD2 as a possible D gene (6 bases). V lost 4 bases to trimming and J lost 4 bases, with 20 bases between them. The germline V gene encodes CDR1 MDHEN and CDR2 SYDVKM. The CDR3 length is 16 residues. The CDR3 protein is CASSSRGSPHAYEQYF. The CDR3 nucleotides are TGTGCCAGCAGTTCCCGGGGGAGCCCCCACGCTTACGAGCAGTACTTC.

The chain carries TRBV24-1 and TRBJ1-2; D may be TRBD1 (6 bases). Trimming removed 4 bases at V and 5 bases at J, with 10 bases between. The CDR3 covers 13 residues. From germline, CDR1 is KGHDR and CDR2 SFDVKD. DNA for the CDR3: TGTGCCACCAGTGAAGACAGGACTTATGGCTACACCTTC. Translated: CATSEDRTYGYTF.

V gene TRBV28 combines with J gene TRBJ2-1; a weak D match, TRBD1 (6 bases). Germline loops: CDR1 MDHEN, CDR2 SYDVKM. V lost 1 base and J lost 10, with 20 bases in between. This CDR3 has 16 amino acids. This CDR3 is CASSLSVTGGFTEQFF. The CDR3, as DNA: TGTGCCAGCAGTTTATCAGTGACAGGTGGATTTACGGAGCAGTTCTTC. Using reference TRBV28 and TRBJ2-1 for the parts outside the CDR3, the full variable domain is DVKVTQSSRYLVKRTGEKVFLECVQDMDHENMFWYRQDPGLGLRLIYFSYDVKMKEKGDIPEGYSVSREKKERFSLILESASTNQTSMYLCASSLSVTGGFTEQFFGPGTRLTVL.

V and J are TRBV19 and TRBJ1-1; D may be TRBD1 (5 bases). This CDR3 has 17 amino acids. CDR1 and CDR2 from the germline V gene are LNHDA and SQIVND (reference sequence). V lost 5 bases, J lost 0 bases, and 19 bases lay in between. CDR3 region: CASSQRRDLLMNTEAFF. The DNA of the CDR3 is TGTGCCAGTAGTCAAAGGCGGGACCTGCTAATGAACACTGAAGCTTTCTTT. The whole variable domain, filled in from reference TRBV19 and TRBJ1-1, reads DGGITQSPKYLFRKEGQNVTLSCEQNLNHDAMYWYRQDPGQGLRLIYYSQIVNDFQKGDIAEGYSVSREKKESFPLTVTSAQKNPTAFYLCASSQRRDLLMNTEAFFGQGTRLTVV.

This chain connects TRBV7-9 to TRBJ2-3, with a weak D call TRBD2 (5 bases). The germline V gene encodes CDR1 SEHNR and CDR2 FQNEAQ (reference sequence). The CDR3 runs 15 residues. Trimming took off 5 bases at V and 4 bases at J, with 16 bases between the two ends. The CDR3, as DNA: TGTGCCAGCAGCACCCTAGCCGGGGTGGCAGATACGCAGTATTTT. The encoded protein is CASSTLAGVADTQYF. The full variable domain, in which reference TRBV7-9 and TRBJ2-3 provide the parts outside the CDR3, is DTGVSQNPRHKITKRGQNVTFRCDPISEHNRLYWYRQTLGQGPEFLTYFQNEAQLEKSRLLSDRFSAERPKGSFSTLEIQRTEQGDSAMYLCASSTLAGVADTQYFGPGTRLTVL.

The V gene is TRBV27, the J gene TRBJ1-5; D uncertain. The CDR3 runs 14 residues. V lost 8 bases, J lost 0 bases, and 11 bases lay in between. CDR1 MNHEY and CDR2 SMNVEV come from the germline V gene (reference sequence). The CDR3 is CASRPVYSNQPQHF. In DNA form, the CDR3 reads TGTGCCAGCCGCCCGGTATATAGCAATCAGCCCCAGCATTTT.

The CDR3, as DNA: TGTGCCAGCTCGCCCCAGGCGAGAACCAAGGTGGCCCAGTACTTC. Its translation: CASSPQARTKVAQYF. The V call is TRBV18, the J call TRBJ2-5; D not certain. Trimming stripped 6 bases from V and 9 bases from J, with 23 bases between. Per germline, CDR1 KGHSH and CDR2 LQKENI. The CDR3 totals 15 residues.

This chain connects TRBV19 to TRBJ2-1; TRBD2 aligns across 8 bases. Germline V CDR1 and CDR2: LNHDA, SQIVND (reference sequence). This CDR3 is 15 amino acids long. V lost 5 bases and J lost 9; bases outside the gene matches: 12. CDR3 loop: CASSPSGRAFSEQFF. CDR3 bases: TGTGCCAGTAGTCCTTCCGGGAGGGCCTTTAGTGAGCAGTTCTTC.

The rearrangement uses TRBV15 and TRBJ1-2, with D tentatively TRBD1 (5 bases). V lost 0 bases to trimming and J lost 3 bases, with 11 bases between them. The CDR3 length is 15 residues. The germline V gene has CDR1 LNHNV and CDR2 YYDKDF (reference sequence). The CDR3 loop reads CATSRDQRGYYGYTF. The DNA for the CDR3 is TGTGCCACCAGCAGAGATCAAAGGGGCTACTATGGCTACACCTTC.

CDR3 DNA sequence: TGTGCCTGGGACCCTAACGGGAAGAAGAACACTGAAGCTTTCTTT. Its protein product is CAWDPNGKKNTEAFF. The chain couples TRBV30 to TRBJ1-1, with no clear D. The CDR3 has 15 amino acids. V was shortened by 5 bases and J by 1 base, with 17 bases between the two germline ends. In germline, CDR1 is GTSNPN, CDR2 SVGIG (reference sequence).

The chain carries TRBV28 and TRBJ2-7, with 7 bases identical to TRBD2. V lost 3 bases to trimming and J lost 3 bases; unmatched junction nucleotides: 5. Germline-derived CDR1 and CDR2 are MDHEN and SYDVKM. This CDR3 is built from 14 residues. The CDR3 nucleotides are TGTGCCAGCAGTTTTGGCGGGGGATACTACGAGCAGTACTTC. Encoded protein: CASSFGGGYYEQYF.

This chain joins TRBV9 and TRBJ2-5; D unresolved. V lost 0 bases and J 2 bases, leaving 8 bases between the germline ends. Germline V gene data show CDR1 as SGDLS and CDR2 as YYNGEE. The CDR3 has 14 residues. As DNA, the CDR3 is TGTGCCAGCAGCGTAGGGCAGGCACAAGAGACCCAGTACTTC. Translated: CASSVGQAQETQYF.

This chain uses TRBV10-1 with TRBJ2-1; tentative D call: TRBD1 (6 bases). Trimming shortened V by 3 bases and J by 1 base, and 13 bases separated the two germline ends. This CDR3 region has 16 residues. Looked up from germline, CDR1 is WNHNN and CDR2 is SYGVQD (reference sequence). The CDR3 coding sequence is TGCGCCAGCAGTGAATTAGGGGGAAGGTCCTACAATGAGCAGTTCTTC. It translates to CASSELGGRSYNEQFF.

The chain is built from TRBV5-4 and TRBJ2-3; TRBD2 matches at 9 bases. CDR1 and CDR2 from the germline V gene are SGHNT and YYREEE (reference sequence). With 4 bases clipped from V and 1 base from J, the junction kept 4 bases outside the gene matches. The CDR3 extends over 15 amino acids. CDR3 residues: CASSIAGAGTDTQYF. The CDR3 DNA sequence: TGTGCCAGCAGCATAGCGGGGGCTGGCACAGATACGCAGTATTTT.

The chain recombines TRBV7-3 with TRBJ2-7; 7 nucleotides align to TRBD2. This CDR3 spans 14 amino acids. The V gene's germline CDR1 is SGHTA and CDR2 FQGTGA. Unmatched junction bases numbered 16, after V lost 5 bases and J lost 12 bases. CDR3 sequence reads: CASSPSALGGPLYF. The CDR3, as DNA: TGTGCCAGCAGCCCAAGTGCGTTGGGAGGGCCTCTGTACTTC. The entire variable domain, with the rest obtained from reference TRBV7-3 and TRBJ2-7, is as follows: GAGVSQTPSNKVTEKGKYVELRCDPISGHTALYWYRQSLGQGPEFLIYFQGTGAADDSGLPNDRFFAVRPEGSVSTLKIQRTERGDSAVYLCASSPSALGGPLYFGPGTRLTVT.

This chain joins TRBV5-1 and TRBJ1-1, with 10 bases lining up with TRBD1. V trimming: 2 bases; J trimming: 6 bases; junction bases outside the gene matches: 13. The CDR3 has 17 residues. Looked up from germline, CDR1 is SGHRS and CDR2 is YFSETQ. CDR3 sequence: CASSLSGTGVRGSEAFF. The CDR3 DNA reads TGCGCCAGCAGCTTATCCGGGACAGGGGTGAGAGGGTCTGAAGCTTTCTTT.

V usage is TRBV27 and J usage is TRBJ2-1; no reliable D call. Looked up from germline, CDR1 is MNHEY and CDR2 is SMNVEV (reference sequence). The CDR3 is 15 amino acids. Trimming cost V 8 bases and J 2 bases, with 16 bases left between them. The CDR3 protein is CASGQAMIAYNEQFF. DNA for the CDR3: TGTGCCAGCGGGCAGGCGATGATAGCCTACAATGAGCAGTTCTTC.